This T cell receptor beta chain was found in a study of T cells after yellow fever vaccination. Study-level results: Abundant contaminating clonotypes from the bulk population could appear in FACS-sorted repertoires. Detected again after the booster were most primary-vaccination clones, at 96% CD4 and approximately 85% CD8. The CD4 compartment and the CD8 compartment contained a small share of clonotypes in common.

The table lists this clonotype with a few counts. The antigen remains unidentified. A universal primer site and UMIs were added as TCR cDNA was made by 5'RACE template switching. TCRdb ran MiXCR on the 5' RACE reads and lists one entry per CDR3 protein. The sample holds a few hundred thousand distinct CDR3 sequences, roughly 17% seen once. The length of the CDR3 is 14 residues. CDR1 and CDR2 from the germline V gene are SGHAT and FQNNGV. With 5 bases clipped from V and 8 bases from J, the junction kept 8 bases outside the gene matches. The rearrangement joins TRBV11-2 to TRBJ2-1; 8 bases align to TRBD2. This clonotype originated in a man aged 18 to 29 who received the YFV17D yellow fever vaccine. Here the sequenced sample was PBMCs, taken around 5 days after the first yellow fever vaccination. The CDR3 sequence: CASSPFRAGDEQFF. In DNA, the CDR3 is TGTGCCAGCAGCCCTTTTAGAGCGGGGGATGAGCAGTTCTTC.